This T cell receptor (beta chain) was recovered during a study of cytomegalovirus exposure and HLA in healthy donors (dated by TCRdb to the late 2010s). General notes on the study: The 550 to 750 repertoires of the first cohort and the roughly 120 validation repertoires were produced on the same platform, according to a later analysis. The study aimed to test whether signatures of past pathogen exposure could be identified by cataloging public T cell receptors. Besides the first cohort of under 700 subjects, a separate validation cohort made up of 120 different subjects was used. To predict cytomegalovirus infection status, the study brought together high-throughput TCR immunosequencing, statistical association of individual TCRs with disease status, and machine learning.

CDR1 and CDR2 were assigned from the germline V gene as MGHRA and YSYEKL. The CDR3, cysteine through phenylalanine, is 13 amino acids long. The retained sequence is limited to the CDR3, 39 bases, with the frame set at the first base. The germline V end is reduced by 4 bases and the J end by 3 bases; junction bases left unmatched: 0. Separate from the approximately 700-subject first cohort, the validation cohort of 90 to 150 subjects was the group to which the donors belonged. Notes on this clone: This clone's antigen is unknown. Nothing much larger sits one base from this clone, and base qualities are not available.

Overall study outcomes, separate from this receptor: Across donors, most TCR sequences were observed very rarely, whereas some public TCRs were present in many individuals. The authors suggested that the approach could potentially be generalized to other disease states and immunological phenotypes. The classifier was reported to diagnose cytomegalovirus status with high specificity and sensitivity in both the original cohort and the validation cohort. In the study, approximately 150 TCR beta chains were listed as associated with cytomegalovirus. In vitro tests confirmed that a few of the cytomegalovirus-associated TCR beta chains recognize cytomegalovirus antigens. In a later analysis, TCRs clustered in the first cohort were found to also tend to co-occur in the roughly 120 validation repertoires, with about 94% of cluster scores above 0. The validation cohort had no HLA typing available for a later analysis, so co-occurrence within that cohort was assessed over all 130 or so repertoires.

Library prep was done by the immunoSEQ multiplex PCR assay. Per the source publication's procedure: A statistical classification framework was developed to diagnose cytomegalovirus status using the catalog of TCR beta chain sequences. TCRdb carries this immuneACCESS record with in-frame sequences only. Its versions omit some clonotypes, under half of them owing to an unresolved V gene in the studies checked, with the rest unexplained. V and J calls and clone size follow that table, whereas D and trimming were derived from the DNA. Within this sample are tens of thousands of clones, with about 88% of them counted one time only. Together, the top ten hold less than 7% of the sample.

The sequence is built from TRBV4-1 and TRBJ2-1, and TRBD2 matches 7 of the central bases. The receptor comes from a woman younger than 45 in good health and CMV-seronegative. Sequenced: PBMCs. The CDR3 sequence is CASSRDYYNEQFF. DNA sequence: TGCGCCAGCAGCCGGGACTACTACAATGAGCAGTTCTTC.